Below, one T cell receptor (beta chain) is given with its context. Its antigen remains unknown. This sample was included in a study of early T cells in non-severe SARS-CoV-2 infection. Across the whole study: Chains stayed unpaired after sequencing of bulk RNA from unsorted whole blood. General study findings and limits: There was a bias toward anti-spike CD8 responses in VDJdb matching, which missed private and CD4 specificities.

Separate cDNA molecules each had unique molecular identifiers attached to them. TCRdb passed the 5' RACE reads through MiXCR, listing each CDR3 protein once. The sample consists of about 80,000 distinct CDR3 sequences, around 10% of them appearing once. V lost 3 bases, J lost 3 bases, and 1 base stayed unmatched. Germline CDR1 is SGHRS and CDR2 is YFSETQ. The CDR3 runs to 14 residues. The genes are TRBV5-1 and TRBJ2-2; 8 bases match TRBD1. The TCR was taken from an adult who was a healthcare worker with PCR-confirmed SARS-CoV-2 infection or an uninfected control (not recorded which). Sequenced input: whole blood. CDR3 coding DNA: TGCGCCAGCAGCTCGGACAGGGACACCGGGGAGCTGTTTTTT. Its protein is CASSSDRDTGELFF.